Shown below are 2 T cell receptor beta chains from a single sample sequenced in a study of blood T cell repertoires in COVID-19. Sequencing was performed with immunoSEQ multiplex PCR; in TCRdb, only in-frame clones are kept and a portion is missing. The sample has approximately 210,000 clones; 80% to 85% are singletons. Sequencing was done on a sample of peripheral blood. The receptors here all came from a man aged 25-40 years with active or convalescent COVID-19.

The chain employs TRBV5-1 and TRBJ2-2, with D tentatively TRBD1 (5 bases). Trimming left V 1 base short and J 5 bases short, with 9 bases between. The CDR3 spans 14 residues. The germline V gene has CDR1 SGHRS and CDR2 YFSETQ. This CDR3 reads CASSLYPGTGELFF. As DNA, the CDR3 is TGCGCCAGCAGCTTGTACCCAGGGACCGGGGAGCTGTTTTTT.

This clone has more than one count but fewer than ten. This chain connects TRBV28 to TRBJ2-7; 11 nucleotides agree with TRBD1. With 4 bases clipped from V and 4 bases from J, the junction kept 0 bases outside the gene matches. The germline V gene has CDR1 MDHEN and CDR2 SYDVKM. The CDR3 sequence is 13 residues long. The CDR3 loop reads CASSWDRGYEQYF. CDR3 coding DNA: TGTGCCAGCAGTTGGGACAGGGGGTACGAGCAGTACTTC.